These T cell receptor beta chains were read from a single sample in a study of blood T cell repertoires in COVID-19. Only in-frame clones appear in the TCRdb table, and some are missing; sequencing was by immunoSEQ multiplex PCR. The top ten hold more than 3% of the sample, which has approximately 380,000 clones, around 85% seen once. The sequencing sample was made of peripheral blood. All receptors come from a woman between 18 and 29 years old with acute or convalescent COVID-19. Each CDR3 is given with its conserved first and last residue. Each record gives: CDR3 DNA, CDR3 protein, J gene, clone size, D gene, V gene. The D gene is left open where the match is weak. Expanded clones get a size class; other rows say once, few or many, or leave the size out.

cdr3_nt: TGTGCCAGCAGCTTATTCCGGGACAGGGAAAAACTGTTTTTT
cdr3_aa: CASSLFRDREKLFF
j_call: TRBJ1-4
clone_size: .
d_call: TRBD1
v_call: TRBV11-2

cdr3_nt: TGTGCCAGCAGTCCGGGACAGGGGGTCCTAATGGCCCAGCATTTT
cdr3_aa: CASSPGQGVLMAQHF
j_call: TRBJ1-5
clone_size: .
d_call: TRBD1
v_call: TRBV28

cdr3_nt: TGTGCCAGCAGCTTCCTAGCGGGGGGGCCCAATGAGCAGTTCTTC
cdr3_aa: CASSFLAGGPNEQFF
j_call: TRBJ2-1
clone_size: .
d_call: TRBD2
v_call: TRBV7-3

cdr3_nt: TGTGCCAGCCAGGGGAGCGGGGAGCTGTTTTTT
cdr3_aa: CASQGSGELFF
j_call: TRBJ2-2
clone_size: once
d_call: .
v_call: TRBV12-3/TRBV12-4

cdr3_nt: TGTGCCACCAGCCTGGGACAGGGCTACGAGCAGTACTTC
cdr3_aa: CATSLGQGYEQYF
j_call: TRBJ2-7
clone_size: once
d_call: TRBD1
v_call: TRBV15

cdr3_nt: TGCAGCGTTGAGTTTTCAGGTCAGGCGCAGTACTTC
cdr3_aa: CSVEFSGQAQYF
j_call: TRBJ2-7
clone_size: .
d_call: .
v_call: TRBV29-1

cdr3_nt: TGCGCCAGCAGCTCTCGGACTAGCGGCCAAGAGACCCAGTACTTC
cdr3_aa: CASSSRTSGQETQYF
j_call: TRBJ2-5
clone_size: .
d_call: TRBD2
v_call: TRBV5-1

cdr3_nt: TGTGCCAGCAGTTTAGGAGGGTTCGGCAATCAGCCCCAGCATTTT
cdr3_aa: CASSLGGFGNQPQHF
j_call: TRBJ1-5
clone_size: once
d_call: .
v_call: TRBV27

cdr3_nt: TGTGCCAGCTCACCACGGGAGTATGGCTACACCTTC
cdr3_aa: CASSPREYGYTF
j_call: TRBJ1-2
clone_size: .
d_call: .
v_call: TRBV18

cdr3_nt: TGTGCCAGCAGCTGGTCTAGCGGCTCGGCAGATACGCAGTATTTT
cdr3_aa: CASSWSSGSADTQYF
j_call: TRBJ2-3
clone_size: .
d_call: TRBD2
v_call: TRBV7-2

cdr3_nt: TGTGCCAGCAGCCAACAGGGTCTGTCCTACAATGAGCAGTTCTTC
cdr3_aa: CASSQQGLSYNEQFF
j_call: TRBJ2-1
clone_size: .
d_call: .
v_call: TRBV3-1/TRBV3-2

cdr3_nt: TGTGCCAGCAGTGAAGGACAGGTTAATCAGCCCCAGCATTTT
cdr3_aa: CASSEGQVNQPQHF
j_call: TRBJ1-5
clone_size: .
d_call: .
v_call: TRBV2

cdr3_nt: TGTGCCAGCAGCTTGGGACAGGGTGTGGAGACCCAGTACTTC
cdr3_aa: CASSLGQGVETQYF
j_call: TRBJ2-5
clone_size: .
d_call: TRBD1
v_call: TRBV5-5

cdr3_nt: TGTGCCAGCAGTTGGGGGGTGGCGGGAAACACCATATATTTT
cdr3_aa: CASSWGVAGNTIYF
j_call: TRBJ1-3
clone_size: .
d_call: .
v_call: TRBV28

cdr3_nt: TGTGCCAGCAGCTCGGACTCAGCGGGGACTGAAGCTTTCTTT
cdr3_aa: CASSSDSAGTEAFF
j_call: TRBJ1-1
clone_size: .
d_call: .
v_call: TRBV5-4

cdr3_nt: TGCGCCAGCAGCTCCGCGGGATGGACAGGGCTCTACCCTGAAGCTTTCTTT
cdr3_aa: CASSSAGWTGLYPEAFF
j_call: TRBJ1-1
clone_size: .
d_call: TRBD1
v_call: TRBV5-1

cdr3_nt: TGTGCCACAAGTGCGGCGGGGGTAAACATTCAGTACTTC
cdr3_aa: CATSAAGVNIQYF
j_call: TRBJ2-4
clone_size: .
d_call: TRBD2
v_call: TRBV19

cdr3_nt: TGTGCCAGCACCGGGACTAGCGGGGTTGAGCAGTTCTTC
cdr3_aa: CASTGTSGVEQFF
j_call: TRBJ2-1
clone_size: once
d_call: TRBD2
v_call: TRBV2

cdr3_nt: TGTGCCAGCAGTGGCGGACAGGGGGCCTACGAGCAGTACTTC
cdr3_aa: CASSGGQGAYEQYF
j_call: TRBJ2-7
clone_size: .
d_call: TRBD1
v_call: TRBV2

cdr3_nt: TGTGCCAGCAGTGAAGGTGTCAGGGTCTACGAGCAGTACTTC
cdr3_aa: CASSEGVRVYEQYF
j_call: TRBJ2-7
clone_size: .
d_call: .
v_call: TRBV25-1

cdr3_nt: TGCGCCAGCAGCCGGGACAGGGTTACCGAGCAGTACTTC
cdr3_aa: CASSRDRVTEQYF
j_call: TRBJ2-7
clone_size: .
d_call: TRBD1
v_call: TRBV10-1

cdr3_nt: TGTGCCAGTACCCCGGACAGGGTGGCTGAAGCTTTCTTT
cdr3_aa: CASTPDRVAEAFF
j_call: TRBJ1-1
clone_size: .
d_call: TRBD1
v_call: TRBV19

cdr3_nt: TGCAGTGCTAGTCTTGGGCGTCAGGGCTACTATGGCTACACCTTC
cdr3_aa: CSASLGRQGYYGYTF
j_call: TRBJ1-2
clone_size: .
d_call: .
v_call: TRBV20-1

cdr3_nt: TGTGCCAGCCAAAGGGTTAGGGAGGAGACCCAGTACTTC
cdr3_aa: CASQRVREETQYF
j_call: TRBJ2-5
clone_size: .
d_call: .
v_call: TRBV7-9

cdr3_nt: TGTGCCTGGAGTGGCCGGGGAAAGGGCTACACCTTC
cdr3_aa: CAWSGRGKGYTF
j_call: TRBJ1-2
clone_size: .
d_call: .
v_call: TRBV30

cdr3_nt: TGTGCCAGCAGTGACCGGCAGGGTCCTTTGTCGAACACTGAAGCTTTCTTT
cdr3_aa: CASSDRQGPLSNTEAFF
j_call: TRBJ1-1
clone_size: .
d_call: .
v_call: TRBV6-1

cdr3_nt: TGTGCCAGCAGCTTCATGCGAGGGGGCGGAAACACCATATATTTT
cdr3_aa: CASSFMRGGGNTIYF
j_call: TRBJ1-3
clone_size: .
d_call: TRBD1
v_call: TRBV13

cdr3_nt: TGTGCCAGTACGACTAGCGGGGGTAATGAGCAGTTCTTC
cdr3_aa: CASTTSGGNEQFF
j_call: TRBJ2-1
clone_size: .
d_call: TRBD2
v_call: TRBV19

cdr3_nt: TGTGCCAGCAGTGATTGGGGGACACCTGCGGGCATGTCCCTCCACTTT
cdr3_aa: CASSDWGTPAGMSLHF
j_call: TRBJ1-6
clone_size: .
d_call: .
v_call: TRBV6-1

cdr3_nt: TGTGCCAGCAGCCAGAGATGGGGGCGACGGGTAGGCTACACCTTC
cdr3_aa: CASSQRWGRRVGYTF
j_call: TRBJ1-2
clone_size: .
d_call: .
v_call: TRBV7-8

cdr3_nt: TGTGCCAGAAGCTTGGGAGGCGGCAGGACAACCTACGAGCAGTACTTC
cdr3_aa: CARSLGGGRTTYEQYF
j_call: TRBJ2-7
clone_size: .
d_call: .
v_call: TRBV5-3

cdr3_nt: TGTGCCAGCAGCTTAACAGGGGATTGGAATCAGCCCCAGCATTTT
cdr3_aa: CASSLTGDWNQPQHF
j_call: TRBJ1-5
clone_size: .
d_call: TRBD1
v_call: TRBV11-1

cdr3_nt: TGTGCCAGCAGCAAACAGGGGGCGTTCTCTGAAAAACTGTTTTTT
cdr3_aa: CASSKQGAFSEKLFF
j_call: TRBJ1-4
clone_size: .
d_call: TRBD1
v_call: TRBV7-6

cdr3_nt: TGCGCCAGCAGCTTGGACAGTTTGAACACTGAAGCTTTCTTT
cdr3_aa: CASSLDSLNTEAFF
j_call: TRBJ1-1
clone_size: .
d_call: .
v_call: TRBV5-1

cdr3_nt: TGTGCCAGCAGTTTACGGGGGGCGAACACCGGGGAGCTGTTTTTT
cdr3_aa: CASSLRGANTGELFF
j_call: TRBJ2-2
clone_size: .
d_call: TRBD2
v_call: TRBV27

cdr3_nt: TGCAGTGAAACAGGGATAACTAACTATGGCTACACCTTC
cdr3_aa: CSETGITNYGYTF
j_call: TRBJ1-2
clone_size: .
d_call: .
v_call: TRBV29-1

cdr3_nt: TGCAGCGTTTTTGCAGGGGGGCGGGTTGGCTACACCTTC
cdr3_aa: CSVFAGGRVGYTF
j_call: TRBJ1-2
clone_size: once
d_call: TRBD1
v_call: TRBV29-1